A selection of T cell receptor beta chains follows, all from one sample in a study of blood T cell repertoires in COVID-19. Clones were read by immunoSEQ multiplex PCR, and TCRdb kept only the in-frame ones, dropping some. The data hold around 88,000 clones, with over 70% observed a single time. The sample consisted of peripheral blood. These receptor sequences come from a middle-aged man who had recovered from COVID-19. CDR3s include the opening cysteine and the closing phenylalanine or tryptophan. A D gene is named only where the DNA matches it firmly. Size tells how often a clone was seen (once, few, many) or the class of an expanded clone, and some rows leave it out.

clone size	D gene	V gene	J gene	CDR3 protein	CDR3 DNA
.	TRBD1	TRBV2	TRBJ1-4	CASKGQGLYEKLFF	TGTGCCAGCAAGGGACAGGGGCTTTATGAAAAACTGTTTTTT
.	TRBD1	TRBV7-2	TRBJ2-7	CASSGQTGAPHEQYF	TGTGCCAGCAGCGGACAGACAGGGGCGCCGCACGAGCAGTACTTC
few	.	TRBV7-9	TRBJ1-4	CASSLDPGNNEKLFF	TGTGCCAGCAGCTTAGATCCAGGGAATAATGAAAAACTGTTTTTT
.	TRBD2	TRBV29-1	TRBJ2-3	CSVDSGRAGNTQYF	TGCAGCGTTGACAGCGGGAGGGCCGGGAATACGCAGTATTTT
.	TRBD1	TRBV9	TRBJ2-7	CASSAGGYGYEQYF	TGTGCCAGCAGCGCAGGGGGCTACGGCTACGAGCAGTACTTC
once	TRBD2	TRBV5-1	TRBJ2-1	CASSSGLGGANEQFF	TGCGCCAGCAGCTCCGGACTAGGAGGGGCCAATGAGCAGTTCTTC
.	.	TRBV11-1	TRBJ2-5	CASSHGDVGTQYF	TGTGCCAGCAGCCACGGAGACGTGGGGACCCAGTACTTC
few	.	TRBV9	TRBJ1-5	CASSVADSRNQPQHF	TGTGCCAGCAGCGTAGCCGACAGTCGCAATCAGCCCCAGCATTTT
.	.	TRBV19	TRBJ1-5	CASSGHNQPQHF	TGTGCCAGTAGTGGCCACAATCAGCCCCAGCATTTT
few	.	TRBV19	TRBJ1-1	CASSMRGLTEAFF	TGTGCCAGTAGTATGAGAGGGCTGACTGAAGCTTTCTTT
.	.	TRBV7-9	TRBJ1-4	CASSLQRGGGNEKLFF	TGTGCCAGCAGCTTACAAAGGGGCGGAGGGAATGAAAAACTGTTTTTT
.	.	TRBV7-3	TRBJ1-1	CASSPQENTEAFF	TGTGCCAGCAGCCCGCAGGAGAACACTGAAGCTTTCTTT
.	TRBD1	TRBV28	TRBJ1-2	CASSLTGQGALQYGYTF	TGTGCCAGCAGTTTGACTGGCCAGGGGGCGCTTCAATATGGCTACACCTTC
few	TRBD1	TRBV28	TRBJ1-1	CASSAGQGLNTEAFF	TGTGCCAGCAGTGCCGGACAGGGGTTGAACACTGAAGCTTTCTTT
once	.	TRBV6-5	TRBJ2-1	CASSLTGWEQFF	TGTGCCAGCAGCCTCACAGGGTGGGAGCAGTTCTTC
.	.	TRBV18	TRBJ2-2	CASSPLAGVTGELFF	TGTGCCAGCTCACCTTTGGCGGGTGTCACCGGGGAGCTGTTTTTT
many	.	TRBV6-5	TRBJ1-6	CASSYGGNNSPLHF	TGTGCCAGCAGTTACGGGGGCAATAATTCACCCCTCCACTTT
.	TRBD1	TRBV5-1	TRBJ1-2	CASSLMDRSNYGYTF	TGCGCCAGCAGCCTTATGGACAGGTCTAACTATGGCTACACCTTC
.	TRBD2	TRBV24-1	TRBJ2-5	CATSDGIGGGLRETQYF	TGTGCCACCAGTGATGGGATCGGGGGGGGCCTCCGGGAGACCCAGTACTTC
.	.	TRBV28	TRBJ1-2	CASSLGGVGGGYTF	TGTGCCAGCAGTTTAGGGGGCGTGGGTGGTGGCTACACCTTC
.	TRBD1	TRBV7-3	TRBJ2-7	CASSLTSGQGTYEQYF	TGTGCCAGCAGCTTAACGTCCGGACAGGGGACCTACGAGCAGTACTTC
.	.	TRBV30	TRBJ2-7	CAWSTWAEQYF	TGTGCCTGGAGTACCTGGGCCGAGCAGTACTTC
.	TRBD2	TRBV27	TRBJ2-3	CASSFIAGGVAGRTDTQYF	TGTGCCAGCAGTTTCATCGCCGGCGGAGTAGCGGGTCGCACAGATACGCAGTATTTT
once	TRBD2	TRBV9	TRBJ2-3	CATSGGPTDTQYF	TGTGCCACTAGCGGGGGCCCTACAGATACGCAGTATTTT
.	TRBD2	TRBV7-9	TRBJ2-1	CASSLPFRLAGINNEQFF	TGTGCCAGCAGCTTACCATTTCGACTAGCGGGGATTAATAATGAGCAGTTCTTC
few	TRBD1	TRBV19	TRBJ2-5	CASSRDREKTQYF	TGTGCCAGTAGCCGGGACAGGGAAAAGACCCAGTACTTC
.	.	TRBV6-5	TRBJ1-2	CASSWWGGGTNYGYTF	TGTGCCAGCAGTTGGTGGGGTGGGGGGACTAACTATGGCTACACCTTC
.	.	TRBV19	TRBJ1-2	CASSEHIYYGYTF	TGTGCCAGTAGTGAACATATCTACTATGGCTACACCTTC
.	.	TRBV18	TRBJ1-1	CASSPSTGTEAFF	TGTGCCAGCTCACCAAGCACCGGCACTGAAGCTTTCTTT
.	TRBD2	TRBV24-1	TRBJ2-4	CATPRGGLAGGKNIQYF	TGTGCCACCCCCCGGGGTGGACTAGCGGGGGGCAAAAACATTCAGTACTTC
.	.	TRBV4-3	TRBJ2-1	CASSQDEGGGYNEQFF	TGCGCCAGCAGCCAAGATGAAGGGGGGGGGTACAATGAGCAGTTCTTC
.	.	TRBV19	TRBJ2-1	CASTRGSGSAWNEQFF	TGTGCCAGTACCCGGGGGTCGGGGTCGGCGTGGAATGAGCAGTTCTTC
.	.	TRBV12-3/TRBV12-4	TRBJ1-1	CASSFQGGTEAFF	TGTGCCAGCAGTTTTCAGGGAGGAACTGAAGCTTTCTTT
.	TRBD2	TRBV28	TRBJ2-5	CASRDERGRLLETQYF	TGTGCCAGCAGGGATGAGCGGGGACGTCTATTAGAGACCCAGTACTTC
.	.	TRBV9	TRBJ2-7	CASSVAPAGSSSYEQYF	TGTGCCAGCAGCGTAGCCCCAGCAGGGTCGTCCTCCTACGAGCAGTACTTC
.	TRBD2	TRBV7-2	TRBJ2-2	CASSLGGSGSTGELFF	TGTGCCAGCAGCTTAGGAGGCAGCGGGAGCACCGGGGAGCTGTTTTTT
medium-sized	.	TRBV15	TRBJ2-5	CATSGIGGETQYF	TGTGCCACCAGCGGGATTGGGGGGGAGACCCAGTACTTC
few	.	TRBV30	TRBJ1-1	CAWSVRSPEAFF	TGTGCCTGGAGTGTACGGTCTCCTGAAGCTTTCTTT
once	.	TRBV4-3	TRBJ1-4	CASSQDVVAGEKLFF	TGCGCCAGCAGCCAAGACGTGGTGGCGGGCGAAAAACTGTTTTTT
.	.	TRBV30	TRBJ1-1	CAWQPLGQMNTEAFF	TGTGCCTGGCAGCCCCTAGGACAGATGAACACTGAAGCTTTCTTT
.	.	TRBV19	TRBJ1-4	CASTTWGQGLSEKLFF	TGTGCCAGTACTACTTGGGGTCAGGGTCTGAGTGAAAAACTGTTTTTT
.	TRBD2	TRBV4-1	TRBJ2-5	CASSQDQIWSGGIETQYF	TGCGCCAGCAGCCAAGATCAGATTTGGAGCGGGGGGATTGAGACCCAGTACTTC
.	TRBD1	TRBV5-4	TRBJ1-2	CASSTLRGQGVRGYTF	TGTGCCAGCTCCACCCTCCGGGGACAGGGCGTACGGGGCTACACCTTC
.	TRBD1	TRBV19	TRBJ2-7	CASSNGQGARQYF	TGTGCCAGTAGTAACGGACAGGGGGCTCGGCAGTACTTC